Following are 15 T cell receptor beta chains from one sample sequenced in a study of blood T cell repertoires in COVID-19. The protocol was immunoSEQ multiplex PCR, while the TCRdb copy is restricted to in-frame clones and leaves out a portion. The sample shows about 150,000 clones, around 88% of them seen only once. The sequencing sample was made of peripheral blood. The receptors here all came from a human donor in a cohort sampled during active COVID-19.

This clone appeared a few times. This rearrangement joins TRBV5-1 to TRBJ2-7, with D possibly TRBD2 on 5 matching bases. Trimming shortened V by 2 bases and J by 0 bases, and 6 bases separated the two germline ends. The length of the CDR3 is 13 residues. Germline assignment: CDR1 SGHRS and CDR2 YFSETQ. This CDR3 reads CASSFGISYEQYF. DNA of the CDR3: TGCGCCAGCAGCTTCGGGATCTCCTACGAGCAGTACTTC.

A single count supports this clone. This chain joins TRBV28 and TRBJ1-4; 10 bases fit TRBD1. The CDR3 is made up of 17 amino acids. V lost 5 bases to trimming and J lost 5 bases; unmatched junction nucleotides: 11. Germline V gene sequence: CDR1 MDHEN, CDR2 SYDVKM. CDR3 residues: CASSPLTPGQGNEKLFF. Here the CDR3 DNA reads TGTGCCAGCAGTCCGCTAACCCCGGGACAGGGGAATGAAAAACTGTTTTTT.

The CDR3 region is CASSSSRGTLRQPQHF. The CDR3 DNA reads TGTGCCAGTAGCAGTTCGAGAGGGACACTGAGACAGCCCCAGCATTTT. The chain is built from TRBV19 and TRBJ1-5; tentative D call: TRBD1 (6 bases). The ends were cut back, 6 bases at V and 7 bases at J, with 22 bases in the middle. This CDR3 is built from 16 residues. Germline V gene data show CDR1 as LNHDA and CDR2 as SQIVND (reference sequence).

This clone has more than one count but fewer than ten. V usage is TRBV28 and J usage is TRBJ1-6, with a tentative D call TRBD1 (5 bases). There are 14 residues in the CDR3. Deletions cut 5 bases from V and 8 bases from J, with 13 bases between. Germline CDR1 reads MDHEN; CDR2 reads SYDVKM. CDR3 DNA sequence: TGTGCCAGCAGTCCCCCCGGGGGTGATTCACCCCTCCACTTT. This gives the protein CASSPPGGDSPLHF.

This clone occurred a few times. One end of the junction does not line up with germline, which may come from a read error. The chain has TRBV5-4 and TRBJ1-2; 9 nucleotides agree with TRBD1. The CDR3 has 14 residues. Germline values: CDR1 SGHNT, CDR2 YYREEE (reference sequence). CDR3 in DNA: TGTGCCAGCAGCTTGGGGGGACAGGGCGCCACCTTAGCCTTC. It is translated as CASSLGGQGATLAF.

The rearrangement uses TRBV6-2 or TRBV6-3 and TRBJ2-7; 10 bases fit TRBD1. With V trimmed by 2 bases and J by 5 bases, 6 bases remained unmatched. This CDR3 has 15 amino acids. Germline CDR1 is MNHEY and CDR2 is SVGEGT. CDR3 residues: CASSYTLTGGDEQYF. CDR3 DNA sequence: TGTGCCAGCAGTTACACCTTGACAGGGGGCGACGAGCAGTACTTC.

The chain recombines TRBV28 with TRBJ1-5; D unclear. The CDR3 sequence is 16 residues long. V was pared by 1 base and J by 2 bases, with 12 bases between. Per the germline V gene, CDR1 is MDHEN and CDR2 is SYDVKM. The CDR3 DNA reads TGTGCCAGCAGTTTATCAGGAGGGTATGGCAATCAGCCCCAGCATTTT. Encoded protein: CASSLSGGYGNQPQHF.

This chain uses TRBV28 with TRBJ1-5; D is unresolved. This CDR3 has 12 amino acids. Per the germline V gene, CDR1 is MDHEN and CDR2 is SYDVKM. The V end was cut by 7 bases, the J end by 3 bases, with 7 bases between. The CDR3 sequence is CASKEYNQPQHF. The CDR3 bases are TGTGCCAGCAAAGAGTACAATCAGCCCCAGCATTTT.

The gene calls are TRBV4-3 and TRBJ2-2; D not certain. This CDR3 has 14 residues. Germline CDR1 LGHNA, CDR2 YSLEER. V gave up 4 bases and J gave up 6 bases, with 12 bases separating them. DNA for the CDR3: TGCGCCAGCAGCCCCCCCCTAGACTCCGGGGAGCTGTTTTTT. The encoded protein is CASSPPLDSGELFF.

Concerning this clone itself: Other DNA sequences from this sample encode an identical CDR3 as well. The chain couples TRBV20-1 to TRBJ2-7; 7 bases match TRBD1. The CDR3 consists of 13 residues. Germline values: CDR1 DFQATT, CDR2 SNEGSKA (reference sequence). The V and J ends lost 3 bases and 3 bases, in that order; junction bases with no gene match: 5. The CDR3 bases are TGCAGTGCTAGTGGGACAGCCAGCTACGAGCAGTACTTC. The encoded protein is CSASGTASYEQYF.

The genes are TRBV19 and TRBJ2-1, with 7 bases identical to TRBD2. The CDR3 length is 12 residues. J gave up 12 bases and V 5 bases, and 7 bases lay outside the gene matches. Germline CDR1 and CDR2: LNHDA and SQIVND (reference sequence). The CDR3 DNA is TGTGCCAGTAGTCGAACCTCTAGCGGGCAGTTCTTC. This encodes CASSRTSSGQFF.

The chain carries TRBV7-2 and TRBJ1-1; D is perhaps TRBD1 (5 bases). Germline V gene sequence: CDR1 SGHTA, CDR2 FQGNSA. The length of the CDR3 is 15 residues. V lost 2 bases and J 7 bases, leaving 17 bases between the germline ends. The CDR3 here is CASSLMSVGRGEAFF. DNA for the CDR3: TGTGCCAGCAGCTTAATGTCAGTGGGGCGGGGTGAAGCTTTCTTT.

This clone turned up a few times. The chain joins TRBV6-5 to TRBJ2-7; TRBD1 matches 9 bases. The germline V gene has CDR1 MNHEY and CDR2 SVGAGI. Unmatched junction bases numbered 13, after V lost 5 bases and J lost 8 bases. The CDR3 runs 15 residues. In DNA form, the CDR3 reads TGTGCCAGCAGTCCTTGGGACAGGGAAGGGATCAAGCAGTACTTC. It specifies CASSPWDREGIKQYF.

The V call is TRBV30, the J call TRBJ2-7; TRBD1 matches 8 bases. V lost 4 bases and J lost 5; bases outside the gene matches: 7. Germline CDR1 and CDR2: GTSNPN and SVGIG (reference sequence). The CDR3 has 13 residues. The CDR3 DNA reads as TGTGCCTGGATTGGACAGGGTCGCCACGAGCAGTACTTC. Translating it yields CAWIGQGRHEQYF.

The rearrangement uses TRBV5-4 and TRBJ1-2, with 8 bases matching TRBD1. Looked up from germline, CDR1 is SGHNT and CDR2 is YYREEE (reference sequence). The CDR3 runs to 15 residues. The V segment lost 2 bases and the J segment 6 bases; nucleotides outside the gene matches: 9. For the CDR3, the DNA is TGTGCCAGCAGCTTACCGGACAGGGAGGCGGATGGCTACACCTTC. Its translation is CASSLPDREADGYTF.